Reported below is one T cell receptor (beta chain). What it recognizes is unknown. This sample was included in a study of beta chain features in type 1 diabetes. Study-wide results and caveats: PCR could preferentially amplify shorter templates, alike in patients and controls. VDJ junctions sequenced from type 1 diabetes patients showed fewer insertions and more deletions.

The CDR3 length is 12 residues. Germline trimming cut 2 bases from V and 8 bases from J; bases unmatched to any gene: 0. Germline lookup yields CDR1 LNHDA and CDR2 SQIVND (reference sequence). Expressed TCRB transcripts were sequenced, since all the RNA that had been isolated was reverse transcribed. TCRdb's table, derived via immunoSEQ multiplex PCR, lists solely in-frame clones and lacks some. The repertoire holds about 270,000 clones, roughly an eighth seen once, with around 0.025% in the top ten. The source material was naive CD4+ T cells from blood. The TCR originated in a woman between 35 and 50 years old in good health. The gene calls are TRBV19 and TRBJ2-1; TRBD1 aligns across 7 bases. CDR3 sequence reads: CASSITGDEQFF. CDR3 nucleotides: TGTGCCAGTAGTATAACAGGGGATGAGCAGTTCTTC. Filled out from reference TRBV19 and TRBJ2-1, the complete variable domain reads DGGITQSPKYLFRKEGQNVTLSCEQNLNHDAMYWYRQDPGQGLRLIYYSQIVNDFQKGDIAEGYSVSREKKESFPLTVTSAQKNPTAFYLCASSITGDEQFFGPGTRLTVL.